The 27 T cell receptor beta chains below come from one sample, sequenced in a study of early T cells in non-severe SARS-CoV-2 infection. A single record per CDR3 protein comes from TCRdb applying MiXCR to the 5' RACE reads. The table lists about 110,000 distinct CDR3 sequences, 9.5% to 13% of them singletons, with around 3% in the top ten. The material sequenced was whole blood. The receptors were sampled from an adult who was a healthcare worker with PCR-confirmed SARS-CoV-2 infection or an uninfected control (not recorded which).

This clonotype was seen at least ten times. In nucleotides, the CDR3 is TGTGCCAGCAGCCAAGTTGGGCCGTACAATGAGCAGTTCTTC. It translates to CASSQVGPYNEQFF. The V gene is TRBV14, the J gene TRBJ2-1; no reliable D call. Germline-derived CDR1 and CDR2 are SGHDN and FVKESK. Trimming cost V 1 base and J 4 bases, with 8 bases left between them. This CDR3 contains 14 residues.

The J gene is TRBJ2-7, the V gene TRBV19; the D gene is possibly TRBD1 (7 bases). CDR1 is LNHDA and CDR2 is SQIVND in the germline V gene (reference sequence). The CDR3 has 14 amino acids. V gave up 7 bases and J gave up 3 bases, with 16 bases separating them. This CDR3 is CASTPGDRDYEQYF. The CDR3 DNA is TGTGCCAGTACCCCGGGGGACAGAGACTACGAGCAGTACTTC.

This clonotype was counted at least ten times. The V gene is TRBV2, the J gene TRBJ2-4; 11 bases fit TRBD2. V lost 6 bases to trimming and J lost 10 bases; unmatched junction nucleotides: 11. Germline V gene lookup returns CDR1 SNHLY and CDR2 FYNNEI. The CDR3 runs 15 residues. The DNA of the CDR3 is TGTGCCAGCAGGGGCAGACTAGCGGGGAATGGGATTCAGTACTTC. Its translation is CASRGRLAGNGIQYF.

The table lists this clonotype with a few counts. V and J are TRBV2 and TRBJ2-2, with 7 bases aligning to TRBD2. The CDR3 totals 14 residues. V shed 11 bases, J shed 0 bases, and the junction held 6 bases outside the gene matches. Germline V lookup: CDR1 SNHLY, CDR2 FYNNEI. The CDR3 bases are TGTGCCCTGGGAAGCGGGACGAACACCGGGGAGCTGTTTTTT. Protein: CALGSGTNTGELFF.

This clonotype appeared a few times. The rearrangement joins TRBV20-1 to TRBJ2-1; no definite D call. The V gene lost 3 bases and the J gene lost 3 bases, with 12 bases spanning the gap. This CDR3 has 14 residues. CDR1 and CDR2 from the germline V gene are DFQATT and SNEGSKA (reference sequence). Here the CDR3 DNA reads TGCAGTGCTAGGCGGCAAACACTCTACAATGAGCAGTTCTTC. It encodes CSARRQTLYNEQFF.

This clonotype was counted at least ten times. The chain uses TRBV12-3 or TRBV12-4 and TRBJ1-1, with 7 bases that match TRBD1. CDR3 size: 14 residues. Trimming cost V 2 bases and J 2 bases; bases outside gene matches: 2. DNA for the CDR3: TGTGCCAGCAGTTTAAGAGGGGGCAACACTGAAGCTTTCTTT. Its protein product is CASSLRGGNTEAFF.

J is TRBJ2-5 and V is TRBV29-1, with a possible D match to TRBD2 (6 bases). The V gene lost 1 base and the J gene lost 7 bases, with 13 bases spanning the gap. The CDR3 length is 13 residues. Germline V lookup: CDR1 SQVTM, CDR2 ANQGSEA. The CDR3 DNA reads TGCAGCGTTGAAGGGGGAAAGGGAGGGACCCAGTACTTC. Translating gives CSVEGGKGGTQYF. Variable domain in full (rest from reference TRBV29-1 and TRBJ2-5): SAVISQKPSRDICQRGTSLTIQCQVDSQVTMMFWYRQQPGQSLTLIATANQGSEATYESGFVIDKFPISRPNLTFSTLTVSNMSPEDSSIYLCSVEGGKGGTQYFGPGTRLLVL.

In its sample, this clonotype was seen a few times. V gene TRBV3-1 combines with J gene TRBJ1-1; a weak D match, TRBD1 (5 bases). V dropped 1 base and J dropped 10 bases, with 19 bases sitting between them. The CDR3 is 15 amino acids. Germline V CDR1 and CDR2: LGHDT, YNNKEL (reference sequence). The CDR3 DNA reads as TGTGCCAGCAGCCAAGGTGGGTCTGGGACGTGGGGAGCTTTCTTT. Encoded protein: CASSQGGSGTWGAFF.

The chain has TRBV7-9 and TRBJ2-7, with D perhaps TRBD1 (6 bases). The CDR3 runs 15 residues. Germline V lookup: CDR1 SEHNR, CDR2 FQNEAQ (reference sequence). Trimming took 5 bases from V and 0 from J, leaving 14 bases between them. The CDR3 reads CASSRTTGSSYEQYF. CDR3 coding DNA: TGTGCCAGCAGCCGTACGACAGGTTCCTCCTACGAGCAGTACTTC.

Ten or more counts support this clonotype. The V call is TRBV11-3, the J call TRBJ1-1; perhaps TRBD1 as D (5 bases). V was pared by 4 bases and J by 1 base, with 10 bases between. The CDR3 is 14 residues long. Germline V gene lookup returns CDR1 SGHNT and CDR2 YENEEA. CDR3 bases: TGTGCCAGCAGCTCCTGGGACCCGAACACTGAAGCTTTCTTT. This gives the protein CASSSWDPNTEAFF.

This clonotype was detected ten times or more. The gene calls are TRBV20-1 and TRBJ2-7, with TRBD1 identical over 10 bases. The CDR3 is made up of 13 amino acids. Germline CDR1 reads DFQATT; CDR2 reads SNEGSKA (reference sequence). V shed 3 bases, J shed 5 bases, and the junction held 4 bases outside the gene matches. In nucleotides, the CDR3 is TGCAGTGCTAGCGGACAGGGGGTGAACGAGCAGTACTTC. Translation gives CSASGQGVNEQYF.

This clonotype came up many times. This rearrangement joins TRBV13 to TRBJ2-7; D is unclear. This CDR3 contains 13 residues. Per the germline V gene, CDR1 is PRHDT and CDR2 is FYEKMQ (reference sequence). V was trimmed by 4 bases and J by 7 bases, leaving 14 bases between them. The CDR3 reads CASSSRSPREQYF. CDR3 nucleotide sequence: TGTGCCAGCAGCTCGAGGAGCCCTAGGGAGCAGTACTTC. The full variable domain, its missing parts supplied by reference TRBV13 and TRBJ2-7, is AAGVIQSPRHLIKEKRETATLKCYPIPRHDTVYWYQQGPGQDPQFLISFYEKMQSDKGSIPDRFSAQQFSDYHSELNMSSLELGDSALYFCASSSRSPREQYFGPGTRLTVT.

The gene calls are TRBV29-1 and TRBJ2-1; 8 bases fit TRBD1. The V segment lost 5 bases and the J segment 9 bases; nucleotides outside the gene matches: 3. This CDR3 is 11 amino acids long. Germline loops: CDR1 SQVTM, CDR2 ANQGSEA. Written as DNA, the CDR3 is TGCAGCGTTAGCACAGGGGGTGAGCAGTTCTTC. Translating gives CSVSTGGEQFF.

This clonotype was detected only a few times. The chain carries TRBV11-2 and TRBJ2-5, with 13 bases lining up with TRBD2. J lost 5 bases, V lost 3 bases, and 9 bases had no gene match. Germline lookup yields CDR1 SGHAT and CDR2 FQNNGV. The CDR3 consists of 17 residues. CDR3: CASSFPTGLAGSETQYF. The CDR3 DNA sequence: TGTGCCAGCAGCTTTCCGACGGGACTAGCGGGATCGGAGACCCAGTACTTC.

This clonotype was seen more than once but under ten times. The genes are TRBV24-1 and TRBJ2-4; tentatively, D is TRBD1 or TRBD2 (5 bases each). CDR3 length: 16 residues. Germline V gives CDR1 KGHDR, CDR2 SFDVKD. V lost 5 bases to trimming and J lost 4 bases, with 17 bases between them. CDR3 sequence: CATSAPVGEWKNIQYF. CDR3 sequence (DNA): TGTGCCACCAGTGCCCCCGTGGGGGAATGGAAAAACATTCAGTACTTC.

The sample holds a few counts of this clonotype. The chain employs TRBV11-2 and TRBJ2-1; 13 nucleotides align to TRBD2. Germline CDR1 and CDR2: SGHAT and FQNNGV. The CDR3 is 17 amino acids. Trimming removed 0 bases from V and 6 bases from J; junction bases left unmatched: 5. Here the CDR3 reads CASSLDWGTSGTNEQFF. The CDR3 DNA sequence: TGTGCCAGCAGCTTAGACTGGGGGACTAGCGGGACCAATGAGCAGTTCTTC.

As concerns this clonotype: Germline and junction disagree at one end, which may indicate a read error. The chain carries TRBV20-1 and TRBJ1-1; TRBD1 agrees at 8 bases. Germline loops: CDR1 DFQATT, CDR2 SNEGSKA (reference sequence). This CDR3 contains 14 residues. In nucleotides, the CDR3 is TGCGGTGCTAATCCTAACAGGGGGGGAACTGAAGCTTTCTTT. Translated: CGANPNRGGTEAFF.

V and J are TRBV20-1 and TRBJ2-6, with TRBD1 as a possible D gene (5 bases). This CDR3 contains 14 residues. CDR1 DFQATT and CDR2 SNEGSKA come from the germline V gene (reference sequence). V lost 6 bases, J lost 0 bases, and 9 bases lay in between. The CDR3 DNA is TGCAGTGCCAGACAGCCCTCTGGGGCCAACGTCCTGACTTTC. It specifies CSARQPSGANVLTF.

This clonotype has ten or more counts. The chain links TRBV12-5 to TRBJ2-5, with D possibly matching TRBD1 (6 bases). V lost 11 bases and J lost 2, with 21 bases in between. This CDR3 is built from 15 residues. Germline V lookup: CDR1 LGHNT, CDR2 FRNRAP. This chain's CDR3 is CASSTVGHKQETQYF. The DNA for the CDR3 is TGTGCTTCTTCCACGGTGGGACATAAGCAAGAGACCCAGTACTTC.

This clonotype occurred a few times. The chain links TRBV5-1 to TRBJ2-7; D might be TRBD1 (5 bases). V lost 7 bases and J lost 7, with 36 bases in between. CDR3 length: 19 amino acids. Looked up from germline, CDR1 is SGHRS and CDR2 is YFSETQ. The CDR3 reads CASAFVIGFSREGMGEQYF. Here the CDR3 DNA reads TGCGCCAGCGCCTTTGTGATAGGGTTTTCCAGGGAAGGAATGGGGGAGCAGTACTTC.

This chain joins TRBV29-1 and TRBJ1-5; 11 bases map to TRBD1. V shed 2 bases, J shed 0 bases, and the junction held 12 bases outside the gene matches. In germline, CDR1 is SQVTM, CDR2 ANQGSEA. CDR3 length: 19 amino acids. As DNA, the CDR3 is TGCAGCGTTGAAACGCCGACGGACAGGGGGCCGCTTAGCAATCAGCCCCAGCATTTT. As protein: CSVETPTDRGPLSNQPQHF.

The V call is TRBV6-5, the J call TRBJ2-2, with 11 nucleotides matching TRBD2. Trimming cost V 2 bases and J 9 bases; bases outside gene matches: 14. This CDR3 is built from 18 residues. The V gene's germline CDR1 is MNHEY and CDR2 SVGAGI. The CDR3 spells CASSYQTPLAGGVWELFF. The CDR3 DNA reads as TGTGCCAGCAGTTACCAAACCCCCCTAGCGGGAGGAGTCTGGGAGCTGTTTTTT.

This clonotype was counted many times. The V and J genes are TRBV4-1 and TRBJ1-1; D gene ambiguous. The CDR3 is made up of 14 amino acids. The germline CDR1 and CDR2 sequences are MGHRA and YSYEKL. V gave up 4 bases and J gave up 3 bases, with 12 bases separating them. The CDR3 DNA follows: TGCGCCAGCAGCCCGGGCCTCCCGCACACTGAAGCTTTCTTT. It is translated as CASSPGLPHTEAFF.

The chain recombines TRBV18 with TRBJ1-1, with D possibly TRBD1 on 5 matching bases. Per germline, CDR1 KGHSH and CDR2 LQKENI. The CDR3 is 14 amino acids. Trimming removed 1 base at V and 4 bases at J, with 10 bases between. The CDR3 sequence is CASSPLSRVTEAFF. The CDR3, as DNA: TGTGCCAGCTCACCACTTTCCAGGGTCACTGAAGCTTTCTTT.

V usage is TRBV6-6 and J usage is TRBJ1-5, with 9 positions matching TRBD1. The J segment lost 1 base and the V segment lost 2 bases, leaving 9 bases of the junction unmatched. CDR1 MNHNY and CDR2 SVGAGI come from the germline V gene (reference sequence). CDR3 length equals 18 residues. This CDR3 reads CASSYAPGQGSSNQPQHF. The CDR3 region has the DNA TGTGCCAGCAGTTACGCACCGGGACAGGGATCAAGCAATCAGCCCCAGCATTTT.

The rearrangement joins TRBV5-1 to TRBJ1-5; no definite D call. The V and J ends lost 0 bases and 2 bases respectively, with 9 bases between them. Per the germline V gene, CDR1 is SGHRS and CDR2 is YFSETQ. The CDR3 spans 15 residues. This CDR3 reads CASSLEGRGNQPQHF. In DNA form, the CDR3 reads TGCGCCAGCAGCTTGGAAGGCCGTGGCAATCAGCCCCAGCATTTT.

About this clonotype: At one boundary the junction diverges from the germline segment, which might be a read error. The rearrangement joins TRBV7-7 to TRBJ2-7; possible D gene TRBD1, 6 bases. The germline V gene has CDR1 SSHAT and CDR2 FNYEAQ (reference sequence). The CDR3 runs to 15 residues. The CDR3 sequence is CASSPPGQHRYEQYF. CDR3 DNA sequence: TGTGCTAGCAGCCCCCCGGGACAACACCGATACGAGCAGTACTTC.